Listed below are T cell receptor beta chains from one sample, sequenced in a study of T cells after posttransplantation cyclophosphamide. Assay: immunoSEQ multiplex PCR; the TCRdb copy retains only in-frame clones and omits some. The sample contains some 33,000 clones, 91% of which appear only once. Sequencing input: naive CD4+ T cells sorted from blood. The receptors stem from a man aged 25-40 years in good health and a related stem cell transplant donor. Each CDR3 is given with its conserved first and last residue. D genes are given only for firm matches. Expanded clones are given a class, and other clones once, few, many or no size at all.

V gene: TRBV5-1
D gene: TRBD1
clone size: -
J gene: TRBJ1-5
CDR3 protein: CASSLGTGGPNQPQHF
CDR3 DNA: TGCGCCAGCAGCTTAGGGACAGGGGGGCCCAATCAGCCCCAGCATTTT

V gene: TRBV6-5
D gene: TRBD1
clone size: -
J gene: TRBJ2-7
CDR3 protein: CASRTGYEQYF
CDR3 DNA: TGTGCCAGCCGGACAGGGTACGAACAGTACTTC

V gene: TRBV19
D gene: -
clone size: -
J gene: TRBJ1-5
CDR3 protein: CASSIQGIGQPQHF
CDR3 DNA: TGTGCCAGTAGTATCCAGGGGATCGGTCAGCCCCAGCATTTT

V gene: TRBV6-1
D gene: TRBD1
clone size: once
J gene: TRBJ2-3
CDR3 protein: CASSQGMSSTDTQYF
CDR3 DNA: TGTGCCTCGTCACAGGGGATGTCTAGCACAGATACGCAGTATTTT

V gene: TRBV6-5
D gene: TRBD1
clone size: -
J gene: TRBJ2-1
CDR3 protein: CASSKDRVKDEQFF
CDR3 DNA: TGTGCCAGCAGTAAGGACAGGGTAAAGGATGAGCAGTTCTTC

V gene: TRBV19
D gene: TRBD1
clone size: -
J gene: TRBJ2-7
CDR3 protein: CASSMGQASYEQYF
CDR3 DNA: TGTGCCAGTAGTATGGGACAGGCCTCCTACGAGCAGTACTTC

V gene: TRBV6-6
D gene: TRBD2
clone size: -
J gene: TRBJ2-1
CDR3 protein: CASSRTSGGSYNEQFF
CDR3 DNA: TGTGCCAGCAGCCGGACTAGCGGGGGGTCCTACAATGAGCAGTTCTTC

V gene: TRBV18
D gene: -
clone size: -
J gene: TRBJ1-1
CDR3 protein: CASSLIPRADTEAFF
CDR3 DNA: TGTGCCAGCTCTCTCATCCCGAGGGCGGACACTGAAGCTTTCTTT

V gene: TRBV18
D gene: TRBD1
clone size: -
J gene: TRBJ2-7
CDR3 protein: CASSPDRGPQYF
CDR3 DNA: TGTGCCAGCTCGCCGGACAGGGGACCTCAGTACTTC

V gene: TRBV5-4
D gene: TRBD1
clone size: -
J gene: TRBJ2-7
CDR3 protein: CASRQVGGQGIGEQYF
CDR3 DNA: TGTGCCAGCAGGCAGGTAGGGGGACAGGGGATTGGCGAGCAGTACTTC

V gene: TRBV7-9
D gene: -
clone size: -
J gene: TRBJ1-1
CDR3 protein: CASSPLRDTEAFF
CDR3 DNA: TGTGCCAGCAGCCCACTGAGAGACACTGAAGCTTTCTTT

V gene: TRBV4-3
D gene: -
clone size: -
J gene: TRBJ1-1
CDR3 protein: CASSQERDTEAFF
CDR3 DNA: TGCGCCAGCAGCCAAGAACGGGACACTGAAGCTTTCTTT

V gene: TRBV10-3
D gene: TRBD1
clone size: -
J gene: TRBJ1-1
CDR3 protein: CAVRTGSSTEAFF
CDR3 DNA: TGTGCCGTCCGGACAGGGTCGAGCACTGAAGCTTTCTTT

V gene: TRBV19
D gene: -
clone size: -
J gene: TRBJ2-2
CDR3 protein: CASSILTTGTGELFF
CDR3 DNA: TGTGCCAGTAGTATACTAACTACTGGAACCGGGGAGCTGTTTTTT

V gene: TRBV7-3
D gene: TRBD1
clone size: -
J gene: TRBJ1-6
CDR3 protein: CASSPTGTGNSPLHF
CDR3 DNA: TGTGCCAGCAGCCCGACCGGGACAGGGAATTCACCCCTCCACTTT

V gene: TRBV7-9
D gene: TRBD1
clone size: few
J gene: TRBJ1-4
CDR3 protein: CASGPTGIGEKLFF
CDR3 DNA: TGTGCCAGCGGACCGACAGGGATAGGTGAAAAACTGTTTTTT

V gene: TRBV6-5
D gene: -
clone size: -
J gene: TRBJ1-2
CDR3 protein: CASRPYDGNGSGYTF
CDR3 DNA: TGTGCCAGCAGGCCATACGACGGGAATGGGTCTGGCTACACCTTC

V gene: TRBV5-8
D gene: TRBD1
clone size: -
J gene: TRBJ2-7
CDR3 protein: CASSYDYRGRTPTYEQYF
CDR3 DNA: TGTGCCAGCAGCTACGATTACAGGGGGCGCACCCCCACCTACGAGCAGTACTTC

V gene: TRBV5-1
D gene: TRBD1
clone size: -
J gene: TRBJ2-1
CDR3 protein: CASSQDRGFGHEQFF
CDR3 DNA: TGCGCCAGCAGCCAGGACAGGGGGTTTGGCCATGAGCAGTTCTTC

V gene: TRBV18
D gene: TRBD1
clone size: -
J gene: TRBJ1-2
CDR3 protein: CASSPRTGANYGYTF
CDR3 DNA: TGTGCCAGCTCACCACGGACAGGGGCTAACTATGGCTACACCTTC

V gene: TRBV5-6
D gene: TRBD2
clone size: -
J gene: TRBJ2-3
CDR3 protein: CASSWGDYLGADTQYF
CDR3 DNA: TGTGCCAGCAGCTGGGGGGACTACTTAGGGGCAGATACGCAGTATTTT

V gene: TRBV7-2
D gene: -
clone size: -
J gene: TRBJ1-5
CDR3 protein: CASSLSRNQPQHF
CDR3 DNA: TGTGCCAGCAGCTTATCGCGGAATCAGCCCCAGCATTTT

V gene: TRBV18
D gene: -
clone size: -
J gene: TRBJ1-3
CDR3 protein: CASSLNLGNTIYF
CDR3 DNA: TGTGCCAGCTCGCTAAACCTTGGAAACACCATATATTTT

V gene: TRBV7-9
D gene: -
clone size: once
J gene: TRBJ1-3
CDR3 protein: CASSLDGGNTIYF
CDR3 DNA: TGTGCCAGCAGCTTAGACGGGGGAAACACCATATATTTT

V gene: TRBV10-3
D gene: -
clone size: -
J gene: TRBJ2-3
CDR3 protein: CAITVSQSTDTQYF
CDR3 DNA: TGTGCCATCACTGTGTCACAAAGCACAGATACGCAGTATTTT

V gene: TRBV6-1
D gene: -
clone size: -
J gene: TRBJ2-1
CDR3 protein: CASSALWGGAKGNEQFF
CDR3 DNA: TGTGCCAGCAGTGCTCTTTGGGGGGGGGCAAAAGGGAATGAGCAGTTCTTC

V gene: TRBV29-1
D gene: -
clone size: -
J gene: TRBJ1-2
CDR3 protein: CSVAPRQAGGGYTF
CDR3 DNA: TGCAGCGTCGCCCCGAGACAGGCGGGGGGAGGCTACACCTTC

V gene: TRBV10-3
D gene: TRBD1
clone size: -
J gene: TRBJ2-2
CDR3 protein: CAISGILGTENTGELFF
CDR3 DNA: TGTGCCATCAGTGGAATCCTCGGGACAGAGAACACCGGGGAGCTGTTTTTT

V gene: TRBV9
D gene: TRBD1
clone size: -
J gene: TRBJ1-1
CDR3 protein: CASSVGQGGTEAFF
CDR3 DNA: TGTGCCAGCAGCGTTGGACAGGGTGGTACTGAAGCTTTCTTT

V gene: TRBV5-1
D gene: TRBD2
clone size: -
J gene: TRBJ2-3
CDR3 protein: CASSSGLAGGPDTQYF
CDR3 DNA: TGCGCCAGCAGCTCGGGACTAGCGGGGGGGCCAGATACGCAGTATTTT

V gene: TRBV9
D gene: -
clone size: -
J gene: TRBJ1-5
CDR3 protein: CASSVGGGVNQPQHF
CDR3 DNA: TGTGCCAGCAGCGTAGGTGGGGGGGTTAATCAGCCCCAGCATTTT

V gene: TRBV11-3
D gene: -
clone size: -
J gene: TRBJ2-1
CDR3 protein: CASSLGLLNEQFF
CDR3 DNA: TGTGCCAGCAGCTTAGGACTTCTGAATGAGCAGTTCTTC

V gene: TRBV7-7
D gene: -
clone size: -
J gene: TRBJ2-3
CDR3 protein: CASSLGPEGTDTQYF
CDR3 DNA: TGTGCTAGCAGCTTAGGTCCCGAGGGCACAGATACGCAGTATTTT

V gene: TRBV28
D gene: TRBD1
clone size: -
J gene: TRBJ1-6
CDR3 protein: CASSSAGTGANSPLHF
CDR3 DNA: TGTGCCAGCAGTTCTGCCGGGACAGGGGCTAATTCACCCCTCCACTTT

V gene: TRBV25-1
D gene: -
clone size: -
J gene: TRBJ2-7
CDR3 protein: CASRDGVYEQYF
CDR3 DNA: TGTGCCAGCAGAGACGGGGTTTACGAGCAGTACTTC

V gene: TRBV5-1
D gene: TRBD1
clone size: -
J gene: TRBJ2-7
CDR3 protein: CASSLAGTVYEQYF
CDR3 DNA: TGCGCCAGCAGCTTGGCCGGGACAGTCTACGAGCAGTACTTC

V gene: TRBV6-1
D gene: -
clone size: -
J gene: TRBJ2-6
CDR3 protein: CASDRSGANVLTF
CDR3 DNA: TGTGCCAGTGACAGGTCTGGGGCCAACGTCCTGACTTTC

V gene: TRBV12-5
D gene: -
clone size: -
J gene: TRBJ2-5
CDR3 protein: CASGSPTEGETQYF
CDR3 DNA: TGTGCTAGTGGTTCCCCGACTGAGGGAGAGACCCAGTACTTC

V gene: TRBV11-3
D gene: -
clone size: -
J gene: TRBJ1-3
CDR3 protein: CASSLDPLPRTKVSGNTIYF
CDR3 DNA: TGTGCCAGCAGCTTAGACCCCCTTCCACGGACAAAGGTCTCTGGAAACACCATATATTTT

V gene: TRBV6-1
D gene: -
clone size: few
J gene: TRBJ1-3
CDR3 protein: CASSARLNTIYF
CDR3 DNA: TGTGCCAGCAGTGCTCGGTTAAACACCATATATTTT

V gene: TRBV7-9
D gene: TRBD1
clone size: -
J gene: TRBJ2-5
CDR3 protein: CASSLKVRQGEETQYF
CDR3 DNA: TGTGCCAGCAGCTTAAAGGTGCGACAGGGCGAAGAGACCCAGTACTTC

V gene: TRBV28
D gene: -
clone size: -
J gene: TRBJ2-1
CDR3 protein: CASRGGGGRDEQFF
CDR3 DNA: TGTGCCAGCAGAGGAGGGGGGGGCCGGGATGAGCAGTTCTTC

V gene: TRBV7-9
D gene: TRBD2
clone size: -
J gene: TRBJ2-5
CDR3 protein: CASSLTSGGETQYF
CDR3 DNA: TGTGCCAGCAGCTTGACTAGCGGGGGAGAGACCCAGTACTTC

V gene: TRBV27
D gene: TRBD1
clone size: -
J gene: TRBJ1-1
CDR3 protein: CASSHDRDPMNTEAFF
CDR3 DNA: TGTGCCAGCAGTCACGACAGGGACCCGATGAACACTGAAGCTTTCTTT

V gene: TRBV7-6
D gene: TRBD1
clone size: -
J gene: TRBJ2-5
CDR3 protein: CASSRLTGRQETQYF
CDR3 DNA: TGTGCCAGCAGCCGCCTGACAGGGAGACAAGAGACCCAGTACTTC

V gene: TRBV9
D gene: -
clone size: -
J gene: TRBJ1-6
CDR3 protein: CASSASGRVNNSPLHF
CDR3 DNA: TGTGCCAGCAGCGCCTCGGGCAGGGTCAATAATTCACCCCTCCACTTT

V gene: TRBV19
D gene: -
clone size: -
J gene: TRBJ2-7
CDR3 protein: CASSGQGRVHEQYF
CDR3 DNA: TGTGCCAGTAGTGGGCAAGGCCGAGTCCACGAGCAGTACTTC

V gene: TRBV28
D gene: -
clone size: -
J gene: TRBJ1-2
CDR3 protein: CASTPGVGYTF
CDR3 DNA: TGTGCCAGCACCCCAGGGGTCGGCTACACCTTC

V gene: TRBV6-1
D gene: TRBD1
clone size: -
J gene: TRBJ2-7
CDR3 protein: CASRGPGQWNEQYF
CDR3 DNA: TGTGCCAGCAGAGGGCCGGGACAGTGGAACGAGCAGTACTTC

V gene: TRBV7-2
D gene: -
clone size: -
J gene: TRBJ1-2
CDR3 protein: CASSLDIVGQGTAF
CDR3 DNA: -

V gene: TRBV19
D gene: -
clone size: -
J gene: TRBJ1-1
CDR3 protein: CASSVQVTTEAFF
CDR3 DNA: TGTGCCAGTAGTGTACAGGTAACCACTGAAGCTTTCTTT

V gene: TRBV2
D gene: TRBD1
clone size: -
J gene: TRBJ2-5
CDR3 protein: CASSAWDRGIGETQYF
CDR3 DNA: TGTGCCAGCAGTGCCTGGGACAGGGGGATAGGAGAGACCCAGTACTTC

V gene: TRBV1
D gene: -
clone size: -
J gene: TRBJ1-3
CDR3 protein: CTSSQTGGEPGNTIYF
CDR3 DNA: TGCACCAGCAGCCAAACGGGGGGTGAACCGGGAAACACCATATATTTT

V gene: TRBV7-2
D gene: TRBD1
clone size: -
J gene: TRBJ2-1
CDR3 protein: CASSLQGALYNEQFF
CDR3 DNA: TGTGCCAGCAGCTTACAGGGGGCCCTTTACAATGAGCAGTTCTTC